Below are 28 T cell receptor beta chains sequenced from a single sample in a study of blood T cell repertoires in COVID-19. Data came from immunoSEQ multiplex PCR; TCRdb stores just in-frame clones and leaves some out. The repertoire includes fewer than 300,000 clones, 85% of them detected once, and 10% to 15% sits in the top ten. The sample consisted of peripheral blood. The receptors stem from a human donor in a cohort sampled during active COVID-19.

The chain has TRBV7-2 and TRBJ2-6; D is undetermined. The V and J ends lost 11 bases and 0 bases respectively, with 11 bases between them. This CDR3 contains 14 residues. Per germline, CDR1 SGHTA and CDR2 FQGNSA. CDR3 nucleotide sequence: TGTGCCCCACTTGAGGACTCTGGGGCCAACGTCCTGACTTTC. Protein product: CAPLEDSGANVLTF.

The rearrangement joins TRBV14 to TRBJ2-7, with TRBD1 as a possible D gene (5 bases). The length of the CDR3 is 13 residues. V was clipped by 4 bases and J by 5 bases, with 12 bases between them. Germline CDR1 is SGHDN and CDR2 is FVKESK. CDR3 in amino acids: CASSRQGLHEQYF. Here the CDR3 DNA reads TGTGCCAGCAGCCGGCAGGGTTTGCACGAGCAGTACTTC. The full variable domain, rest sourced from reference TRBV14 and TRBJ2-7, is EAGVTQFPSHSVIEKGQTVTLRCDPISGHDNLYWYRRVMGKEIKFLLHFVKESKQDESGMPNNRFLAERTGGTYSTLKVQPAELEDSGVYFCASSRQGLHEQYFGPGTRLTVT.

The CDR3 is CASSPTGETQYF. The CDR3 nucleotides are TGCGCCAGCAGCCCTACAGGGGAGACCCAGTACTTC. The chain carries TRBV5-1 and TRBJ2-5, with a weak D call TRBD1 (6 bases). CDR3 length equals 12 residues. CDR1 and CDR2 from the germline V gene are SGHRS and YFSETQ. V lost 4 bases and J 5 bases, leaving 9 bases between the germline ends. The full variable domain, in which reference TRBV5-1 and TRBJ2-5 provide the parts outside the CDR3, is KAGVTQTPRYLIKTRGQQVTLSCSPISGHRSVSWYQQTPGQGLQFLFEYFSETQRNKGNFPGRFSGRQFSNSRSEMNVSTLELGDSALYLCASSPTGETQYFGPGTRLLVL.

The chain links TRBV19 to TRBJ2-3; D unclear. CDR1 LNHDA and CDR2 SQIVND come from the germline V gene (reference sequence). V dropped 6 bases and J dropped 4 bases, with 14 bases sitting between them. CDR3 length: 14 amino acids. The CDR3 sequence is CASRFFSSADTQYF. The CDR3 nucleotides are TGTGCCAGTAGGTTCTTTAGTTCCGCAGATACGCAGTATTTT.

CDR3 amino acids: CASGWRTEIDGYTF. Here the CDR3 DNA reads TGTGCCAGCGGTTGGAGGACTGAGATAGACGGCTACACCTTC. The genes are TRBV6-4 and TRBJ1-2; D gene uncertain. V was cut by 8 bases and J by 8 bases, with 21 bases left in between. Germline values: CDR1 MRHNA, CDR2 SNTAGT. The CDR3 length is 14 residues.

The V gene is TRBV6-1, the J gene TRBJ2-1; D possibly corresponds to TRBD1 (6 bases). CDR1 MNHNS and CDR2 SASEGT come from the germline V gene. The CDR3 is made up of 16 amino acids. Trimming stripped 2 bases from V and 9 bases from J, with 20 bases between. CDR3 sequence (DNA): TGTGCCAGCAGTGAAAGGACAGTCCTCTTAGTTGGTGAGCAGTTCTTC. Amino acids: CASSERTVLLVGEQFF.

V gene TRBV7-6 combines with J gene TRBJ2-2, with D maybe TRBD1 (6 bases). The CDR3 runs to 16 residues. V lost 6 bases, J lost 0 bases, and 14 bases lay in between. Per the germline V gene, CDR1 is SGHVS and CDR2 is FNYEAQ. The CDR3 DNA follows: TGTGCCAGCAGTCTGGACAGCTACGCGAACACCGGGGAGCTGTTTTTT. It is translated as CASSLDSYANTGELFF.

The CDR3 DNA sequence: TGCGCCGGAAGCAGCGGGGACACCGGGGAGCTGTTTTTT. Translating gives CAGSSGDTGELFF. V gene TRBV5-1 combines with J gene TRBJ2-2; the match to TRBD2 covers 7 bases. J was trimmed by 3 bases and V by 10 bases; bases with no gene match: 6. CDR3 length: 13 residues. CDR1 is SGHRS and CDR2 is YFSETQ in the germline V gene.

V is TRBV2 and J is TRBJ2-5; 8 nucleotides agree with TRBD1. The ends lost 7 bases at V and 2 bases at J; junction bases unmatched: 6. CDR1 and CDR2 (germline): SNHLY, FYNNEI. The CDR3 covers 14 residues. The CDR3 spells CASKDRASQETQYF. As DNA, the CDR3 is TGTGCCAGCAAGGACAGGGCCTCTCAAGAGACCCAGTACTTC.

The chain joins TRBV10-3 to TRBJ2-1, with 8 nucleotides matching TRBD1. Germline loops: CDR1 ENHRY, CDR2 SYGVKD. The CDR3 loop spans 15 amino acids. V lost 2 bases and J lost 6; bases outside the gene matches: 6. CDR3: CAISEPGQGRNEQFF. Written as DNA, the CDR3 is TGTGCCATCAGTGAGCCAGGACAGGGTCGCAATGAGCAGTTCTTC.

The chain recombines TRBV6-1 with TRBJ2-3, with D possibly being TRBD2 (5 bases). The V and J ends lost 1 base and 6 bases respectively, with 17 bases between them. The CDR3 has 16 amino acids. The germline CDR1 and CDR2 sequences are MNHNS and SASEGT. CDR3 sequence reads: CASSEVQVNSGDTQYF. The CDR3 nucleotides are TGTGCCAGCAGTGAAGTCCAAGTGAACTCGGGGGATACGCAGTATTTT.

This clone was picked up a small number of times. The gene calls are TRBV7-2 and TRBJ1-6; 7 bases fit TRBD1. CDR1 is SGHTA, CDR2 FQGNSA, per germline. Unmatched junction bases numbered 11, after V lost 5 bases and J lost 10 bases. This CDR3 has 15 amino acids. CDR3: CASSTMTGIGSPLHF. The CDR3 coding sequence is TGTGCCAGCAGCACCATGACAGGGATCGGCTCACCCCTCCACTTT.

The genes are TRBV4-2 and TRBJ2-1, with unresolved D. The CDR3 spans 14 residues. Per germline, CDR1 LGHNA and CDR2 YNFKEQ. Trimming removed 0 bases from V and 5 bases from J, with 8 bases in between. The CDR3 here is CASSQEQFDNEQFF. As DNA, the CDR3 is TGTGCCAGCAGCCAAGAACAGTTCGACAATGAGCAGTTCTTC.

The rearrangement uses TRBV18 and TRBJ2-7; 7 positions match TRBD1. Germline assignment: CDR1 KGHSH and CDR2 LQKENI. CDR3 length equals 14 residues. V shed 3 bases and J 1 base; nucleotides not matched to a gene: 3. The DNA for the CDR3 is TGTGCCAGCTCACCTCGGGGACAGTCCTACGAGCAGTACTTC. Its translation is CASSPRGQSYEQYF.

CDR3 DNA: TGTGCCAGCATAGCGGGACGGGCAGATACGCAGTATTTT. Its protein is CASIAGRADTQYF. The chain links TRBV6-5 to TRBJ2-3; 8 bases agree with TRBD2. CDR1 and CDR2 (germline): MNHEY, SVGAGI. This CDR3 has 13 amino acids. V was pared by 7 bases and J by 4 bases, with 4 bases of the junction left unmatched.

V and J are TRBV19 and TRBJ1-1, with 7 bases that match TRBD1. V was pared by 5 bases and J by 1 base, with 7 bases of the junction left unmatched. This CDR3 comprises 15 residues. Germline assignment: CDR1 LNHDA and CDR2 SQIVND (reference sequence). This CDR3 reads CASSAPGQPNTEAFF. In DNA, the CDR3 is TGTGCCAGTAGTGCCCCGGGACAGCCGAACACTGAAGCTTTCTTT.

This sequence joins TRBV30 and TRBJ2-2, with 9 bases fitting TRBD1. CDR1 GTSNPN and CDR2 SVGIG come from the germline V gene (reference sequence). With 5 bases clipped from V and 8 bases from J, the junction kept 12 bases outside the gene matches. The CDR3 runs 15 residues. CDR3 nucleotide sequence: TGTGCCTGGTCCGGGACAGGGCGTTTGAGAGGGGAGCTGTTTTTT. The encoded protein is CAWSGTGRLRGELFF. The full variable domain, completed using reference TRBV30 and TRBJ2-2, is SQTIHQWPATLVQPVGSPLSLECTVEGTSNPNLYWYRQAAGRGLQLLFYSVGIGQISSEVPQNLSASRPQDRQFILSSKKLLLSDSGFYLCAWSGTGRLRGELFFGEGSRLTVL.

This rearrangement joins TRBV5-6 to TRBJ2-3; D remains unclear. The CDR3 runs 11 residues. Germline V gene lookup returns CDR1 SGHDT and CDR2 YYEEEE. Trimming took 0 bases from V and 12 from J, leaving 8 bases between them. The CDR3 reads CASSLARNQYF. The DNA of the CDR3 is TGTGCCAGCAGCTTGGCCAGGAATCAGTATTTT. The complete variable domain, with remaining parts taken from reference TRBV5-6 and TRBJ2-3, reads DAGVTQSPTHLIKTRGQQVTLRCSPKSGHDTVSWYQQALGQGPQFIFQYYEEEERQRGNFPDRFSGHQFPNYSSELNVNALLLGDSALYLCASSLARNQYFGPGTRLTVL.

The rearrangement joins TRBV11-3 to TRBJ2-2, with 8 nucleotides matching TRBD1. Trimming took 5 bases from V and 5 from J; bases not matched to a gene: 10. Germline CDR1 reads SGHNT; CDR2 reads YENEEA. The CDR3 has 16 residues. CDR3 sequence (DNA): TGTGCCAGCAGCCCGGGCACAGGGGGTCCTACCGGGGAGCTGTTTTTT. It specifies CASSPGTGGPTGELFF.

The V and J genes are TRBV4-2 and TRBJ2-1; possibly TRBD2 for D (6 bases). CDR1 LGHNA and CDR2 YNFKEQ come from the germline V gene. The CDR3 is 14 amino acids. V lost 0 bases to trimming and J lost 9 bases, with 12 bases between them. Here the CDR3 DNA reads TGTGCCAGCAGCCAAGATTCTGGGGGAGGTGAGCAGTTCTTC. Translation gives CASSQDSGGGEQFF.

The chain employs TRBV6-2 or TRBV6-3 and TRBJ2-7; 7 nucleotides align to TRBD2. Germline lookup yields CDR1 MNHEY and CDR2 SVGEGT. After removal of 6 bases from V and 3 bases from J, the junction contained 8 bases not matched to a gene. The CDR3 sequence is 14 residues long. CDR3 sequence: CASSNPSGRYEQYF. The CDR3 bases are TGTGCCAGCAGCAACCCTAGCGGACGCTACGAGCAGTACTTC.

This clone was counted a few times. The genes are TRBV27 and TRBJ1-2, with TRBD1 matching over 9 bases. This CDR3 has 14 residues. Germline CDR1 reads MNHEY; CDR2 reads SMNVEV (reference sequence). The J segment lost 4 bases and the V segment lost 4 bases, leaving 4 bases of the junction unmatched. The CDR3 sequence is CASSYAGQGYGYTF. CDR3 in DNA: TGTGCCAGCAGTTATGCGGGACAGGGCTATGGCTACACCTTC.

Of note for this clone: This CDR3 is also generated by other DNA sequences in the sample. The J gene is TRBJ2-5, the V gene TRBV7-9, with D tentatively TRBD2 (5 bases). Germline V gene sequence: CDR1 SEHNR, CDR2 FQNEAQ (reference sequence). The CDR3 spans 14 residues. The V end lost 1 base, the J end lost 2 bases, and 8 bases lay between the germline ends. In nucleotides, the CDR3 is TGTGCCAGCAGCTTAGGGACTGTTCAAGAGACCCAGTACTTC. The encoded protein is CASSLGTVQETQYF.

The chain carries TRBV4-2 and TRBJ2-6, with D hard to call. The V gene's germline CDR1 is LGHNA and CDR2 YNFKEQ. This CDR3 region has 15 residues. V shed 1 base and J shed 1 base, with 5 bases lying between them. This chain's CDR3 is CASSQASSGANVLTF. CDR3 in DNA: TGTGCCAGCAGCCAAGCGTCTTCTGGGGCCAACGTCCTGACTTTC.

The chain links TRBV18 to TRBJ1-2; no clear D. Germline values: CDR1 KGHSH, CDR2 LQKENI. V lost 2 bases and J 5 bases, leaving 9 bases between the germline ends. There are 13 residues in the CDR3. CDR3 nucleotides: TGTGCCAGCTCACCAGCGGCAGATTATGGCTACACCTTC. Translating gives CASSPAADYGYTF.

This clone was seen a single time. The CDR3 loop is CATSTRLDFNQPQHF. In nucleotides, the CDR3 is TGTGCCACCAGCACGAGACTGGACTTCAATCAGCCCCAGCATTTT. V gene TRBV15 combines with J gene TRBJ1-5; D not resolved. V was shortened by 4 bases and J by 3 bases, with 13 bases between the two germline ends. The germline CDR1 and CDR2 sequences are LNHNV and YYDKDF (reference sequence). This CDR3 contains 15 residues.

The gene calls are TRBV11-2 and TRBJ2-3, with 7 bases lining up with TRBD1. This CDR3 has 15 residues. V was clipped by 5 bases and J by 0 bases; unmatched bases: 5. Germline lookup yields CDR1 SGHAT and CDR2 FQNNGV. CDR3 sequence: CASSPQGFSTDTQYF. CDR3 sequence (DNA): TGTGCCAGCAGCCCACAGGGGTTTAGCACAGATACGCAGTATTTT. Together with reference TRBV11-2 and TRBJ2-3, the CDR3 gives the full variable domain: EAGVAQSPRYKIIEKRQSVAFWCNPISGHATLYWYQQILGQGPKLLIQFQNNGVVDDSQLPKDRFSAERLKGVDSTLKIQPAKLEDSAVYLCASSPQGFSTDTQYFGPGTRLTVL.

This sequence joins TRBV28 and TRBJ2-3, with 8 nucleotides matching TRBD2. There are 15 residues in the CDR3. The junction had 2 bases not matched to a gene; V was cut back by 2 bases and J by 1 base. Germline CDR1 reads MDHEN; CDR2 reads SYDVKM. CDR3 region: CASSLTTSGTDTQYF. For the CDR3, the DNA is TGTGCCAGCAGTTTAACGACTAGCGGCACAGATACGCAGTATTTT.